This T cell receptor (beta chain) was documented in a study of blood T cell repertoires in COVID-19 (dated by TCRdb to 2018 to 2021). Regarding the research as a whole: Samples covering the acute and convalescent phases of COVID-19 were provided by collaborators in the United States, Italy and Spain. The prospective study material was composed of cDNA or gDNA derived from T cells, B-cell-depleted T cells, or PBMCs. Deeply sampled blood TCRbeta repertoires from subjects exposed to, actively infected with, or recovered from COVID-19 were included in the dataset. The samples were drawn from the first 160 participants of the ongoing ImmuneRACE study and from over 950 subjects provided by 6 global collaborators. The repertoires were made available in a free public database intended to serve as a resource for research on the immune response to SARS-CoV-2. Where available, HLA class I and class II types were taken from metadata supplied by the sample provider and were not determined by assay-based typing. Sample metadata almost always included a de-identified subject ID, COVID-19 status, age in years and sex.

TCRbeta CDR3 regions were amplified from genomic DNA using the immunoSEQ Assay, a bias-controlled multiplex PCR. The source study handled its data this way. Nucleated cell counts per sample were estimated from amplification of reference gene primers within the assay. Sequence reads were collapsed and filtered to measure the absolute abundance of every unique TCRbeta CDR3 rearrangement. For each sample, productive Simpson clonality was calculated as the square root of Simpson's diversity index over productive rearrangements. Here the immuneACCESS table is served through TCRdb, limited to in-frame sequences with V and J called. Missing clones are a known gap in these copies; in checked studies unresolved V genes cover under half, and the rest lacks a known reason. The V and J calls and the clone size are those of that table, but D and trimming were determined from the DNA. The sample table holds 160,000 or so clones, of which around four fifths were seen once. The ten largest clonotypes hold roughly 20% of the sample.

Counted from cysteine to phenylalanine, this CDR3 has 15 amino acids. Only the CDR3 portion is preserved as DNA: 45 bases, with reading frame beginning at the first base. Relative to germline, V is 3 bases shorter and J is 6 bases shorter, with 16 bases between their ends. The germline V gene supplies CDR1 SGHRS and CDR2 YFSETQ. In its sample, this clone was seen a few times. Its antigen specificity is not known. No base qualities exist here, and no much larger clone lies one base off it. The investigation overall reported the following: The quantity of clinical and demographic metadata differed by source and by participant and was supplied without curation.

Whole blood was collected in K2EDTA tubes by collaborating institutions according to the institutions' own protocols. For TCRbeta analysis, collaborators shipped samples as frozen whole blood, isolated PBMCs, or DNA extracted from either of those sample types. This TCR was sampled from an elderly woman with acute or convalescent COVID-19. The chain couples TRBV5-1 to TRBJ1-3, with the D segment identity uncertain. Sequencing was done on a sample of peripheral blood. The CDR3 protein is CASSWTGPEVNTIYF. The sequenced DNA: TGCGCCAGCAGCTGGACTGGACCGGAGGTAAACACCATATATTTT.